This T cell receptor (beta chain) comes out of a study of blood T cell repertoires in COVID-19. Worth noting for this clone: The sample carries other DNA sequences with the same CDR3.

Clones were read by immunoSEQ multiplex PCR, and TCRdb kept only the in-frame ones, dropping some. The profile shows nearly 350,000 clones, almost 90% of them singletons. From germline, CDR1 is LGHDT and CDR2 YNNKEL (reference sequence). This CDR3 comprises 15 residues. V dropped 0 bases and J dropped 6 bases, with 12 bases sitting between them. V and J are TRBV3-1 (or the pseudogene TRBV3-2) and TRBJ1-5; no reliable D call. Material for sequencing was peripheral blood. The clonotype originates from a woman aged 70-85 years with COVID-19, enrolled during active disease. CDR3 region: CASSQDSGEGQPQHF. The CDR3 coding sequence is TGTGCCAGCAGCCAAGATTCCGGAGAGGGTCAGCCCCAGCATTTT.